This entry lists 10 T cell receptor beta chains sequenced from one sample in a study of PD-L1 blockade in urothelial cancer. Clones were read by immunoSEQ multiplex PCR, and TCRdb kept only the in-frame ones, dropping some. The data show more than 35,000 clones, approximately 90% seen once. This specimen consisted of PBMCs, obtained around atezolizumab (anti-PD-L1) treatment. Receptors originate from a man between 65 and 85 years old with urothelial cancer.

The chain uses TRBV2 and TRBJ1-5; 7 nucleotides match TRBD1. Germline CDR1 is SNHLY and CDR2 is FYNNEI. The length of the CDR3 is 13 residues. J gave up 2 bases and V 7 bases, and 2 bases lay outside the gene matches. In DNA, the CDR3 is TGTGCCAGCACCGGACAGGGCAATCAGCCCCAGCATTTT. This gives the protein CASTGQGNQPQHF.

This sequence joins TRBV6-1 and TRBJ1-3; D perhaps matches TRBD1 (5 bases). The V gene's germline CDR1 is MNHNS and CDR2 SASEGT. Deletions cut 2 bases from V and 4 bases from J, with 6 bases between. The CDR3 spans 13 residues. The CDR3 is CASSEKGGNTIYF. The CDR3 DNA is TGTGCCAGCAGTGAAAAGGGGGGAAACACCATATATTTT.

The chain uses TRBV19 and TRBJ2-7, with 7 nucleotides matching TRBD2. The CDR3 contains 17 residues. The V segment lost 4 bases and the J segment 6 bases; nucleotides outside the gene matches: 18. The germline CDR1 and CDR2 sequences are LNHDA and SQIVND (reference sequence). This CDR3 reads CASSRGGSVGPPGEQYF. DNA of the CDR3: TGTGCCAGTAGTAGGGGAGGGAGCGTTGGTCCCCCTGGCGAGCAGTACTTC.

This chain connects TRBV7-9 to TRBJ2-1; possible D gene TRBD1, 5 bases. Trimming took 1 base from V and 9 from J, leaving 7 bases between them. Germline V gene sequence: CDR1 SEHNR, CDR2 FQNEAQ (reference sequence). CDR3 length: 12 amino acids. The CDR3 reads CASSLEGVEQFF. CDR3 bases: TGTGCCAGCAGCTTAGAAGGGGTTGAGCAGTTCTTC.

This chain uses TRBV5-1 with TRBJ2-7, with 9 bases that match TRBD2. V shed 2 bases and J 0 bases; nucleotides not matched to a gene: 6. Germline CDR1 is SGHRS and CDR2 is YFSETQ. The CDR3 loop spans 16 amino acids. CDR3 sequence reads: CASSFQTSGSSYEQYF. The CDR3 nucleotides are TGCGCCAGCAGCTTCCAGACTAGCGGAAGCTCCTACGAGCAGTACTTC. Variable domain in full (rest from reference TRBV5-1 and TRBJ2-7): KAGVTQTPRYLIKTRGQQVTLSCSPISGHRSVSWYQQTPGQGLQFLFEYFSETQRNKGNFPGRFSGRQFSNSRSEMNVSTLELGDSALYLCASSFQTSGSSYEQYFGPGTRLTVT.

V usage is TRBV7-9 and J usage is TRBJ2-2, with a weak D call TRBD2 (6 bases). The V gene lost 4 bases and the J gene lost 3 bases, with 9 bases spanning the gap. Germline lookup yields CDR1 SEHNR and CDR2 FQNEAQ (reference sequence). CDR3 size: 14 residues. Here the CDR3 DNA reads TGTGCCAGCAGCTCCGGGACTCACACCGGGGAGCTGTTTTTT. Residues: CASSSGTHTGELFF.

V and J are TRBV4-1 and TRBJ2-5; 7 bases are a match to TRBD1. Losses at the gene ends were 4 bases for V and 1 base for J; bases not matched to a gene: 3. CDR1 and CDR2 from the germline V gene are MGHRA and YSYEKL. The CDR3 is 14 residues long. DNA for the CDR3: TGCGCCAGCAGCCCCGACAGGGTCCAAGAGACCCAGTACTTC. The encoded protein is CASSPDRVQETQYF.

The V gene is TRBV6-5, the J gene TRBJ2-5, with 9 bases lining up with TRBD1. The germline V gene has CDR1 MNHEY and CDR2 SVGAGI. V was pared by 6 bases and J by 7 bases, with 12 bases of the junction left unmatched. The CDR3 runs 15 residues. In DNA form, the CDR3 reads TGTGCCAGCAGCCGACGGACAGGGGAGGTTTGGACCCAGTACTTC. Its translation is CASSRRTGEVWTQYF.

The chain joins TRBV5-6 to TRBJ2-7; TRBD2 is a possible D gene (7 bases). CDR3 length equals 17 residues. Germline V gene data show CDR1 as SGHDT and CDR2 as YYEEEE. V shed 4 bases and J shed 4 bases, with 24 bases lying between them. The CDR3 reads CASSATGGILRNYEQYF. For the CDR3, the DNA is TGTGCCAGCAGCGCTACGGGGGGCATATTAAGGAATTACGAGCAGTACTTC.

In its sample, this clone was seen a few times. The J gene is TRBJ2-5, the V gene TRBV15; 8 nucleotides match TRBD1. The CDR3 spans 16 residues. Trimming took 3 bases from V and 5 from J; bases not matched to a gene: 11. Germline V lookup: CDR1 LNHNV, CDR2 YYDKDF (reference sequence). The DNA for the CDR3 is TGTGCCACCAGCAGGGAATCCGGGACAGGAGGGGAGACCCAGTACTTC. It translates to CATSRESGTGGETQYF.